This TCR beta chain was profiled in a study of cytomegalovirus exposure and HLA in healthy donors. PCR primers comprised 60 Vbeta and 13 Jbeta primers. The assay was immunoSEQ multiplex PCR, and TCRdb's table has in-frame clones only and misses some. The table includes around 120,000 clones, approximately 15% detected once. The CDR3 spans 16 residues. V was clipped by 3 bases and J by 5 bases; unmatched bases: 9. Germline assignment: CDR1 LNHDA and CDR2 SQIVND (reference sequence). Remarks on this clone: Its matching antigen is unknown.

Study results and limitations: An analysis was carried out later, and it reportedly showed fewer N-insertions in an Asian-associated ancestry cluster than the approximately 670-donor mean.

The sequence derives from a woman between 18 and 29 years old in good health and CMV-seronegative. The sequencing sample was made of PBMCs. The chain combines TRBV19 with TRBJ2-5, with 10 positions matching TRBD1. The chain's CDR3 is CASSIDRGPGSETQYF. The CDR3 DNA sequence: TGTGCCAGTAGTATTGACAGGGGGCCGGGGAGTGAGACCCAGTACTTC.